This T cell receptor beta chain was captured in a study of metastatic and nonmetastatic thyroid tumors. TCRdb re-called the PCR reads via MiXCR. Of tens of thousands of clones listed, approximately 30% are singletons. The entire patient cohort was treatment-naive prior to thyroid surgery. The germline CDR1 and CDR2 sequences are DFQATT and SNEGSKA (reference sequence). V was clipped by 6 bases and J by 6 bases; unmatched bases: 11. This CDR3 region has 15 residues. This receptor was taken from a male donor with papillary thyroid cancer or a benign thyroid nodule (not recorded which). Some clones in this sample may be carry-over from other donors' samples. The chain employs TRBV20-1 and TRBJ2-2; 9 bases match TRBD2. The sequencing sample was made of tumor tissue. The CDR3: CSAQRGERVAGELFF. The CDR3 region has the DNA TGCAGTGCCCAGCGGGGGGAGCGGGTTGCCGGGGAGCTGTTTTTT.